These 26 T cell receptor beta chains share one sample of origin, sequenced in a study of identical twins. TCRdb analysed the 5' RACE reads with MiXCR anew, one entry per CDR3 protein. The sample includes 690,000 or so distinct CDR3 sequences, 8.6% of them seen just once. These sequences were also reported in another study, on yellow fever vaccine responses in identical twins.

The sequenced sample was PBMCs. The source is a woman under 30 in good health.

This clonotype was detected many times. The V gene is TRBV10-3, the J gene TRBJ2-3; 9 bases line up with TRBD2. The CDR3 is 15 amino acids. CDR1 is ENHRY and CDR2 is SYGVKD in the germline V gene. The V and J ends lost 5 bases and 0 bases, in that order; junction bases with no gene match: 3. DNA of the CDR3: TGTGCCATCAGTAATCTAGCGGGAAGCACAGATACGCAGTATTTT. Its translation: CAISNLAGSTDTQYF.

The chain has TRBV2 and TRBJ2-1; no firm D call. V shed 7 bases and J shed 0 bases, with 13 bases lying between them. This CDR3 is 15 amino acids long. CDR1 is SNHLY, CDR2 FYNNEI, per germline. CDR3 bases: TGTGCCAGCACTGCGCCGCGGAGCTCCTACAATGAGCAGTTCTTC. Translated, it gives CASTAPRSSYNEQFF.

This rearrangement joins TRBV7-9 to TRBJ2-1; D uncertain. Trimming removed 5 bases from V and 5 bases from J, with 16 bases in between. This CDR3 comprises 15 residues. Germline loops: CDR1 SEHNR, CDR2 FQNEAQ (reference sequence). DNA of the CDR3: TGTGCCAGCAGCCAGCTCGGGTTGGAGAACAATGAGCAGTTCTTC. Its protein product is CASSQLGLENNEQFF.

Only a few counts were recorded for this clonotype. The chain is built from TRBV12-3 or TRBV12-4 and TRBJ2-6; D assignment may be TRBD1 or TRBD2 (5 bases each). This CDR3 region has 19 residues. The V end lost 3 bases, the J end lost 1 base, and 19 bases lay between the germline ends. The CDR3: CASSFGGTAGSSGANVLTF. DNA of the CDR3: TGTGCCAGCAGTTTTGGGGGAACGGCAGGGTCATCTGGGGCCAACGTCCTGACTTTC.

V usage is TRBV28 and J usage is TRBJ2-5, with D possibly called TRBD1 or TRBD2 (6 bases each). This CDR3 is built from 13 residues. Germline CDR1 and CDR2: MDHEN and SYDVKM. The V end lost 7 bases, the J end lost 1 base, and 10 bases lay between the germline ends. The CDR3 DNA reads as TGTGCCAGCATGGAGGGGGTCCAAGAGACCCAGTACTTC. It is translated as CASMEGVQETQYF. Using reference TRBV28 and TRBJ2-5 for the parts outside the CDR3, the full variable domain is DVKVTQSSRYLVKRTGEKVFLECVQDMDHENMFWYRQDPGLGLRLIYFSYDVKMKEKGDIPEGYSVSREKKERFSLILESASTNQTSMYLCASMEGVQETQYFGPGTRLLVL.

The V and J genes are TRBV4-2 and TRBJ2-3; TRBD2 matches 11 bases. Germline V lookup: CDR1 LGHNA, CDR2 YNFKEQ. After removal of 0 bases from V and 0 bases from J, the junction contained 14 bases not matched to a gene. CDR3 length equals 21 residues. Here the CDR3 reads CASSQDPTGTSGTTSTDTQYF. The CDR3 region has the DNA TGTGCCAGCAGCCAAGATCCCACCGGGACTAGCGGAACCACTAGCACAGATACGCAGTATTTT.

This clonotype was counted only a few times. The gene calls are TRBV7-9 and TRBJ2-2, with a possible D match to TRBD2 (6 bases). Trimming took 1 base from V and 4 from J, leaving 10 bases between them. The CDR3 contains 15 residues. From germline, CDR1 is SEHNR and CDR2 FQNEAQ (reference sequence). The CDR3 spells CASSLGTGSTGELFF. Here the CDR3 DNA reads TGTGCCAGCAGCTTAGGTACCGGGAGCACCGGGGAGCTGTTTTTT.

This clonotype was recorded at least ten times. The V call is TRBV5-1, the J call TRBJ2-1, with 15 bases lining up with TRBD2. This CDR3 is 17 amino acids long. Germline V lookup: CDR1 SGHRS, CDR2 YFSETQ. Trimming cost V 5 bases and J 6 bases; bases outside gene matches: 9. Here the CDR3 DNA reads TGCGCCAGCAGGATTGGACTAGCGGGAGGGCCTGGCAATGAGCAGTTCTTC. Encoded protein: CASRIGLAGGPGNEQFF.

This chain connects TRBV29-1 to TRBJ2-5; D is possibly TRBD2 (6 bases). Trimming stripped 7 bases from V and 5 bases from J, with 20 bases between. The germline V gene has CDR1 SQVTM and CDR2 ANQGSEA. CDR3 length: 14 residues. CDR3 in amino acids: CSAYPGDRGETQYF. CDR3 DNA sequence: TGCAGCGCTTATCCGGGAGACCGCGGGGAGACCCAGTACTTC.

The sample holds many counts of this clonotype. DNA of the CDR3: TGCAGTGCCGGTCGGGGGGCGCGAGGCTACACCTTC. This translates into CSAGRGARGYTF. V is TRBV20-1 and J is TRBJ1-2; maybe TRBD1 (6 bases). With 6 bases removed from V and 8 bases from J, the gap between germline ends came to 16 bases. Germline CDR1 reads DFQATT; CDR2 reads SNEGSKA (reference sequence). The CDR3 contains 12 residues.

This chain uses TRBV7-8 with TRBJ2-2; D is unclear. Germline V gives CDR1 SGHVS, CDR2 FQNEAQ. The CDR3 extends over 14 amino acids. Deletions cut 4 bases from V and 4 bases from J, with 10 bases between. The DNA for the CDR3 is TGTGCCAGCAGCTCAACAGTAGCCACCGGGGAGCTGTTTTTT. Its protein is CASSSTVATGELFF.

This clonotype was picked up many times. The CDR3 bases are TGTGCCAGCAGCTTAAATACGGCTGCTGGGTCACCCCTCCACTTT. Translating it yields CASSLNTAAGSPLHF. V is TRBV7-3 and J is TRBJ1-6; D remains unclear. V dropped 1 base and J dropped 10 bases, with 14 bases sitting between them. Germline CDR1 SGHTA, CDR2 FQGTGA. The CDR3 runs to 15 residues.

This clonotype was observed many times. The rearrangement joins TRBV7-9 to TRBJ2-5; D is possibly TRBD1 (6 bases). The germline V gene encodes CDR1 SEHNR and CDR2 FQNEAQ (reference sequence). The CDR3 is 14 residues long. Trimming removed 5 bases at V and 2 bases at J, with 12 bases between. Here the CDR3 DNA reads TGTGCCAGCAGCGAACGGACAGATCAAGAGACCCAGTACTTC. Encoded protein: CASSERTDQETQYF.

This clonotype came up many times. The chain combines TRBV13 with TRBJ2-7; a possible D gene is TRBD2 (6 bases). V shed 1 base and J shed 2 bases, with 9 bases lying between them. This CDR3 is 14 amino acids long. The V gene's germline CDR1 is PRHDT and CDR2 FYEKMQ (reference sequence). The CDR3 DNA follows: TGTGCCAGCAGCTTAGCGGGGGATACCTACGAGCAGTACTTC. It specifies CASSLAGDTYEQYF.

This clonotype was counted a few times. J is TRBJ2-1 and V is TRBV11-2; TRBD1 aligns across 7 bases. CDR1 is SGHAT, CDR2 FQNNGV, per germline. This CDR3 has 15 residues. The V segment lost 8 bases and the J segment 4 bases; nucleotides outside the gene matches: 11. CDR3 in amino acids: CASELRDRPYNEQFF. The CDR3 DNA reads TGTGCCAGCGAGCTCCGGGACAGACCATACAATGAGCAGTTCTTC. Together with reference TRBV11-2 and TRBJ2-1, the CDR3 gives the full variable domain: EAGVAQSPRYKIIEKRQSVAFWCNPISGHATLYWYQQILGQGPKLLIQFQNNGVVDDSQLPKDRFSAERLKGVDSTLKIQPAKLEDSAVYLCASELRDRPYNEQFFGPGTRLTVL.

The chain has TRBV20-1 and TRBJ1-1; no reliable D call. V gave up 5 bases and J gave up 1 base, with 17 bases separating them. Looked up from germline, CDR1 is DFQATT and CDR2 is SNEGSKA (reference sequence). The CDR3 sequence is 15 residues long. CDR3 region: CSAFRAYPRNTEAFF. The DNA of the CDR3 is TGCAGTGCTTTTAGGGCGTACCCAAGGAACACTGAAGCTTTCTTT.

The rearrangement links TRBV6-1 to TRBJ1-5; 10 bases are shared with TRBD1. Germline lookup yields CDR1 MNHNS and CDR2 SASEGT. This CDR3 has 15 residues. V trimming: 7 bases; J trimming: 2 bases; junction bases outside the gene matches: 5. CDR3 bases: TGTGCCAGCATCCGAGGACAGGGGGGCAATCAGCCCCAGCATTTT. This gives the protein CASIRGQGGNQPQHF.

This clonotype occurred a few times. The rearrangement uses TRBV20-1 and TRBJ2-1; 11 bases line up with TRBD2. The CDR3 contains 14 residues. Germline CDR1 and CDR2: DFQATT and SNEGSKA (reference sequence). Trimming removed 5 bases from V and 12 bases from J; junction bases left unmatched: 12. CDR3 region: CSAQGLAGGFGQFF. The CDR3 bases are TGCAGTGCTCAAGGTCTAGCGGGAGGTTTTGGGCAGTTCTTC.

V gene TRBV12-3 or TRBV12-4 combines with J gene TRBJ1-5; 7 nucleotides align to TRBD1. Trimming removed 5 bases from V and 0 bases from J; junction bases left unmatched: 7. The CDR3 extends over 16 amino acids. The CDR3 nucleotides read TGTGCCAGCAGTCCACCAGGGGGATATAGCAATCAGCCCCAGCATTTT. Translating it yields CASSPPGGYSNQPQHF.

This chain links TRBV19 with TRBJ2-7; TRBD2 aligns across 9 bases. The V and J ends lost 6 bases and 6 bases, in that order; junction bases with no gene match: 3. CDR1 is LNHDA and CDR2 is SQIVND in the germline V gene (reference sequence). This CDR3 is 12 amino acids long. The CDR3: CASRLSGGEQYF. The CDR3 DNA reads TGTGCCAGTAGACTTAGCGGGGGCGAGCAGTACTTC.

The J gene is TRBJ1-1, the V gene TRBV7-9; D remains ambiguous. Germline V gene lookup returns CDR1 SEHNR and CDR2 FQNEAQ (reference sequence). The V end was cut by 0 bases, the J end by 11 bases, with 16 bases between. The CDR3 is 14 residues long. In nucleotides, the CDR3 is TGTGCCAGCAGCTTAGCAGGGTCTAGTCTCTCGGCTTTCTTT. The encoded protein is CASSLAGSSLSAFF.

This clonotype was counted at least ten times. The chain combines TRBV4-3 with TRBJ1-6, with 8 bases fitting TRBD1. This CDR3 region has 15 residues. The V gene end was trimmed by 1 base and the J gene end by 7 bases; junction bases not matched to a gene: 3. The germline V gene encodes CDR1 LGHNA and CDR2 YSLEER. CDR3 amino acids: CASSQGTGKNSPLHF. The CDR3 coding sequence is TGCGCCAGCAGCCAAGGGACAGGGAAGAATTCACCCCTCCACTTT.

This clonotype was counted ten times or more. This chain links TRBV9 with TRBJ2-3; 9 bases agree with TRBD2. Trimming at V came to 0 bases and at J to 4 bases, leaving 6 bases not matched to a gene. CDR1 SGDLS and CDR2 YYNGEE come from the germline V gene. The CDR3 totals 16 residues. The CDR3 DNA is TGTGCCAGCAGCGTAGTAAGCGGGGGGAGATCAGATACGCAGTATTTT. This codes for CASSVVSGGRSDTQYF.

The chain employs TRBV6-4 and TRBJ2-1; 7 bases map to TRBD2. Germline loops: CDR1 MRHNA, CDR2 SNTAGT. The trim removed 6 bases at V and 6 bases at J, leaving 11 bases unmatched. The CDR3 is 15 residues long. CDR3 loop: CASRPGAGEGNEQFF. CDR3 sequence (DNA): TGTGCCAGCAGGCCTGGGGCGGGAGAGGGCAATGAGCAGTTCTTC.

This clonotype was found a few times. V usage is TRBV11-2 and J usage is TRBJ2-6, with 9 positions matching TRBD1. Looked up from germline, CDR1 is SGHAT and CDR2 is FQNNGV. The CDR3 is 18 amino acids. V dropped 5 bases and J dropped 0; count of bases not matched to a gene: 8. In DNA form, the CDR3 reads TGTGCCAGCAGCCTCACAGGGGGCGGGAGCTCTGGGGCCAACGTCCTGACTTTC. Its protein is CASSLTGGGSSGANVLTF.

This clonotype was picked up many times. CDR3 nucleotide sequence: TGTGCCAGCAGCCAAGCCCCGGGACTAGCGGGATACTACAATGAGCAGTTCTTC. The encoded protein is CASSQAPGLAGYYNEQFF. The chain links TRBV3-1 to TRBJ2-1; 13 bases agree with TRBD2. Germline lookup yields CDR1 LGHDT and CDR2 YNNKEL (reference sequence). Losses at the gene ends were 1 base for V and 3 bases for J; bases not matched to a gene: 6. This CDR3 contains 18 residues.